This T cell receptor (beta chain) was identified during a study of low-dose radiotherapy and immunotherapy resistance in tumors. Study summary: Cohort 1 was given 0.5 Gy per fraction every 2 weeks, for 6.5 Gy total. Oral aspirin 300 mg was taken by patients daily for four cycles from cycle 1 day 1.

Trimming removed 4 bases from V and 1 base from J, with 14 bases in between. This CDR3 has 15 residues. Germline V CDR1 and CDR2: SGHRS, YFSETQ. Documented time point: after trial treatment. Treatment here: LDRT plus nivolumab, ipilimumab, low-dose cyclophosphamide and aspirin (RACIN trial). The therapy administered to donors comprised nivolumab, ipilimumab, aspirin, low-dose cyclophosphamide and low-dose radiotherapy. Those who qualified had advanced solid tumors (lacking tumor-infiltrating lymphocytes). TRAV and TRBV primers primed cDNA for both TCRalpha and TCRbeta. A roughly 20-cycle PCR with a constant-region primer and V-primer adapter amplified TCRs. TCRdb reprocessed the reads with MiXCR, giving one entry per CDR3 protein. Here the sample spans around 60,000 distinct CDR3 sequences, approximately 22% being singletons. This clonotype was seen a handful of times.

The sequenced sample was PBMCs, obtained after low-dose radiotherapy plus immunotherapy. The rearrangement links TRBV5-1 to TRBJ1-1, with D uncertain. This TCR came from a male donor with prostate cancer. CDR3: CASSQNIGGNTEAFF. The DNA for the CDR3 is TGCGCCAGCAGCCAAAACATAGGCGGGAACACTGAAGCTTTCTTT.